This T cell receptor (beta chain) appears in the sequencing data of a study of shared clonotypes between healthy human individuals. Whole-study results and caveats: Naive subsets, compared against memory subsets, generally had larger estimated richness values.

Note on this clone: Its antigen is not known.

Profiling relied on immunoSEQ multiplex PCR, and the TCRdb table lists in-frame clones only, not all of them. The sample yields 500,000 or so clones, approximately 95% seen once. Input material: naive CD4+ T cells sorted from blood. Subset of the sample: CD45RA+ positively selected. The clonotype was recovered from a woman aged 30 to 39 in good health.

This CDR3 is CASSDSTDRAGYEQYF. The CDR3 DNA sequence: TGCGCCAGCAGTGATTCTACGGACAGGGCCGGTTACGAGCAGTACTTC. The chain carries TRBV10-1 and TRBJ2-7; 8 bases fit TRBD1. Germline assignment: CDR1 WNHNN and CDR2 SYGVQD (reference sequence). The CDR3 contains 16 residues. Losses at the gene ends were 3 bases for V and 4 bases for J; bases not matched to a gene: 11.